This T cell receptor beta chain stems from a study of OX40 agonist ivuxolimab in advanced cancers. Study-level background: Patients in the trial were receiving intravenous ivuxolimab every 2 weeks, at doses of 0.01 to 10 mg/kg.

Study-wide results and caveats: CD4+ and CD8+ blood T cells expanded clonally by week 6 at 0.1 to 3.0 mg/kg.

Per the germline V gene, CDR1 is ENHRY and CDR2 is SYGVKD. The V and J ends lost 7 bases and 7 bases, in that order; junction bases with no gene match: 7. This CDR3 is 14 amino acids long. The protocol was immunoSEQ multiplex PCR, while the TCRdb copy is restricted to in-frame clones and leaves out a portion. The table records 65,000 to 95,000 clones, approximately 83% of them present only once. Turning to this clone: The target antigen is unknown.

This material consisted of CD4+ or CD8+ T cells sorted from blood, taken in a trial of the OX40 agonist ivuxolimab. The J gene is TRBJ2-1, the V gene TRBV10-3, with 10 positions matching TRBD2. This receptor was identified in an adult with an advanced solid tumor such as melanoma, head and neck, liver or kidney cancer. The CDR3 loop is CAIKGAGGPNEQFF. CDR3 in DNA: TGTGCCATCAAGGGAGCGGGAGGGCCTAATGAGCAGTTCTTC.